The sequence of this T cell receptor (beta chain) was determined in a study of OX40 agonist ivuxolimab in advanced cancers. Study summary: Patients were dosed intravenously with ivuxolimab at 0.01 to 10 mg/kg every 2 weeks. People who had prior anti-PD-1, anti-PD-L1 or anti-CTLA-4 therapy could take part, and less than 50% had some.

General observations from the study: Individuals who were partial responders at 0.1-3.0 mg/kg had clonal expansion that ranked among the lowest. No determination was made of the antigen specificity of the expanded peripheral T cells.

Clones were read by immunoSEQ multiplex PCR, and TCRdb kept only the in-frame ones, dropping some. Of 45,000 to 60,000 clones listed, 90% to 95% were seen once; the top ten hold approximately 12%. With V trimmed by 3 bases and J by 5 bases, 11 bases remained unmatched. CDR1 is SGHAT and CDR2 is FQNNGV in the germline V gene. The CDR3 consists of 18 residues. On this clone: Its antigen is unknown.

This material consisted of CD4+ or CD8+ T cells sorted from blood, taken in a trial of the OX40 agonist ivuxolimab. The rearrangement joins TRBV11-2 to TRBJ2-1; 12 bases match TRBD2. The clonotype comes from an adult with an advanced solid tumor such as melanoma, head and neck, liver or kidney cancer. CDR3 sequence (DNA): TGTGCCAGCAGCTTTCAATTTTTTCTAGCGGGAGGGAACAATGAGCAGTTCTTC. Translation gives CASSFQFFLAGGNNEQFF.